The 4 T cell receptor beta chains below come from one sample, sequenced in a study of cytomegalovirus exposure and HLA in healthy donors (dated by TCRdb to the late 2010s). Library preparation employed the immunoSEQ multiplex PCR assay. A mixture of 60 forward primers for TCR Vbeta segments and 13 reverse primers for TCR Jbeta segments was used in the multiplex PCR. Entries here come from immuneACCESS through TCRdb and include only in-frame sequences with V and J called. Some clones fail to appear in such tables; in the studies checked, an unresolved V gene covers under half of the shortfall, and the cause of the remainder is unknown. This sample gives about 160,000 clones in total; 80% of them show up just once. The ten largest clonotypes hold about 9.5% of the sample. What was sequenced was PBMCs. The receptors come from a man aged 18 to 29 in good health and CMV-seropositive.

The chain uses TRBV27 and TRBJ1-4; 7 bases match TRBD1. The CDR3 is 17 amino acids. The germline V gene has CDR1 MNHEY and CDR2 SMNVEV (reference sequence). After removal of 5 bases from V and 4 bases from J, the junction contained 13 bases not matched to a gene. The CDR3 DNA sequence: TGTGCCAGCAGTACCGAGGCTTACAGGGGTATTAATGAAAAACTGTTTTTT. Translation gives CASSTEAYRGINEKLFF.

The V call is TRBV4-3, the J call TRBJ1-2; D uncertain. Germline values: CDR1 LGHNA, CDR2 YSLEER. The CDR3 totals 15 residues. V was trimmed by 1 base and J by 4 bases, leaving 13 bases between them. CDR3 region: CASSQVGGRLYGYTF. CDR3 nucleotides: TGCGCCAGCAGCCAAGTGGGAGGTCGTCTCTATGGCTACACCTTC.

V is TRBV14 and J is TRBJ1-4; TRBD1 matches 8 bases. Germline V gene data show CDR1 as SGHDN and CDR2 as FVKESK. The CDR3 extends over 14 amino acids. V lost 4 bases to trimming and J lost 7 bases; unmatched junction nucleotides: 5. The CDR3 protein is CASSPRTGSEKLFF. DNA of the CDR3: TGTGCCAGCAGCCCTCGGACAGGGAGTGAAAAACTGTTTTTT.

This chain links TRBV7-2 with TRBJ2-7; TRBD2 agrees at 7 bases. After removal of 4 bases from V and 2 bases from J, the junction contained 2 bases not matched to a gene. This CDR3 comprises 13 residues. The germline V gene has CDR1 SGHTA and CDR2 FQGNSA. DNA of the CDR3: TGTGCCAGCAGCTGGGGGGGAACCTACGAGCAGTACTTC. Translating it yields CASSWGGTYEQYF.